These T cell receptor beta chains were read from a single sample in a study of vaccination and CD4 T cells after COVID-19. TCRdb re-derived calls from the PCR reads in MiXCR, one entry per CDR3 protein. The data contain about 17,000 distinct CDR3 sequences, over 50% of them singletons. For these TCRs, the target antigens are not known. The specimen was CD4+ T cells from blood, cultured in vitro. The receptor set was obtained from a human donor who had recovered from COVID-19. The CDR3 runs from the conserved cysteine through the conserved F or W. A D gene is named only where the DNA matches it firmly. Where a row states a size, it is once, few, many or the class of an expanded clone; other rows omit it.

CDR3nt: TGTGCCAGCAGCAGCCGACAGGGTACGGGCAATCAGCCCCAGCATTTT; CDR3aa: CASSSRQGTGNQPQHF; abundance: -; v_gene: TRBV27; d_gene: TRBD1; j_gene: TRBJ1-5; len: 16
CDR3nt: TGCAGTGCTACGGATAAACAGAAGCAAGAGACCCAGTACTTC; CDR3aa: CSATDKQKQETQYF; abundance: -; v_gene: TRBV20-1; d_gene: -; j_gene: TRBJ2-5; len: 14
CDR3nt: TGCAGTGCTAGAGACGGAACTAGACTCGATGAGCAGTTCTTC; CDR3aa: CSARDGTRLDEQFF; abundance: once; v_gene: TRBV20-1; d_gene: -; j_gene: TRBJ2-1; len: 14
CDR3nt: TGCAGTGCTAGAGATGCTGGGGGCCTTCGGGTCGGTGAGCAGTTCTTC; CDR3aa: CSARDAGGLRVGEQFF; abundance: few; v_gene: TRBV20-1; d_gene: -; j_gene: TRBJ2-1; len: 16
CDR3nt: TGTGCCAGCAGCCTCACACCCTACAATGAGCAGTTCTTC; CDR3aa: CASSLTPYNEQFF; abundance: -; v_gene: TRBV6-1; d_gene: -; j_gene: TRBJ2-1; len: 13
CDR3nt: TGTGCCAGCAACCTACAAGAGCGGGACGGGGCCCAGTACTTC; CDR3aa: CASNLQERDGAQYF; abundance: -; v_gene: TRBV2; d_gene: TRBD2; j_gene: TRBJ2-5; len: 14
CDR3nt: TGTGCCAGCAGTACCCGGCGGGGATATGGCTACACCTTC; CDR3aa: CASSTRRGYGYTF; abundance: -; v_gene: TRBV12-3/TRBV12-4; d_gene: -; j_gene: TRBJ1-2; len: 13
CDR3nt: TGTGCCAGCAGTTTGAGGCGGATCCAAGAGACCCAGTACTTC; CDR3aa: CASSLRRIQETQYF; abundance: -; v_gene: TRBV12-3/TRBV12-4; d_gene: -; j_gene: TRBJ2-5; len: 14
CDR3nt: TGTGCCAGCAGCTCGACAGGGGGACATCAGCCCCAGCATTTT; CDR3aa: CASSSTGGHQPQHF; abundance: -; v_gene: TRBV7-9; d_gene: TRBD1; j_gene: TRBJ1-5; len: 14
CDR3nt: TGCGCCAGCAGTGAGGCTGACTACGAGCAGTACTTC; CDR3aa: CASSEADYEQYF; abundance: once; v_gene: TRBV10-1; d_gene: -; j_gene: TRBJ2-7; len: 12
CDR3nt: TGCGCCAGCAGCTTCGGAACCGGGGAGCTGTTTTTT; CDR3aa: CASSFGTGELFF; abundance: -; v_gene: TRBV5-1; d_gene: -; j_gene: TRBJ2-2; len: 12
CDR3nt: TGTGCCAGCAGTTATCCTAGCGGGTCGTATCTAGCCAAAAACATTCAGTACTTC; CDR3aa: CASSYPSGSYLAKNIQYF; abundance: once; v_gene: TRBV6-2/TRBV6-3; d_gene: TRBD2; j_gene: TRBJ2-4; len: 18
CDR3nt: TGTGCCAGCAGCCCAGGGCCCTACACAGATACGCAGTATTTT; CDR3aa: CASSPGPYTDTQYF; abundance: -; v_gene: TRBV11-3; d_gene: -; j_gene: TRBJ2-3; len: 14
CDR3nt: TGTGCCAGCAGCAAAGAGGGAGAGTTGAACTATGGCTACACCTTC; CDR3aa: CASSKEGELNYGYTF; abundance: -; v_gene: TRBV21-1; d_gene: -; j_gene: TRBJ1-2; len: 15
CDR3nt: TGCAGTGCTAGGCAACGTCGCTACGAGCAGTACTTC; CDR3aa: CSARQRRYEQYF; abundance: -; v_gene: TRBV20-1; d_gene: -; j_gene: TRBJ2-7; len: 12
CDR3nt: TGCAGTGCCAGCAACGACAGGGGCAATTCTGAAGCTTTCTTT; CDR3aa: CSASNDRGNSEAFF; abundance: -; v_gene: TRBV20-1; d_gene: TRBD1; j_gene: TRBJ1-1; len: 14
CDR3nt: TGTGCCAGCAGCTTAGGGTCCGGCACAGATACGCAGTATTTT; CDR3aa: CASSLGSGTDTQYF; abundance: -; v_gene: TRBV7-8; d_gene: -; j_gene: TRBJ2-3; len: 14
CDR3nt: TGTGCCAGCAGCTTCGCACAGGGTACCACTGAAGCTTTCTTT; CDR3aa: CASSFAQGTTEAFF; abundance: -; v_gene: TRBV7-8; d_gene: -; j_gene: TRBJ1-1; len: 14
CDR3nt: TGTGCCAGCAGATCGGGCAGGGGGCGAGGGCCCCAGCATTTT; CDR3aa: CASRSGRGRGPQHF; abundance: -; v_gene: TRBV27; d_gene: TRBD1; j_gene: TRBJ1-5; len: 14
CDR3nt: TGCAGTGCTGAGGAGGGGCGCGACAACTATGAGCAGTTCTTC; CDR3aa: CSAEEGRDNYEQFF; abundance: -; v_gene: TRBV20-1; d_gene: -; j_gene: TRBJ2-1; len: 14
CDR3nt: TGCAGCGTTGCATTACAGGGGTGGGATAGCAATCAGCCCCAGCATTTT; CDR3aa: CSVALQGWDSNQPQHF; abundance: -; v_gene: TRBV29-1; d_gene: TRBD1; j_gene: TRBJ1-5; len: 16
CDR3nt: TGCAGCACCATAGTCTATGGCTACACCTTC; CDR3aa: CSTIVYGYTF; abundance: -; v_gene: TRBV29-1; d_gene: -; j_gene: TRBJ1-2; len: 10
CDR3nt: TGCAGTGCTAGAGTTCAGGACGGGTTAGATGGCTACACCTTC; CDR3aa: CSARVQDGLDGYTF; abundance: -; v_gene: TRBV20-1; d_gene: -; j_gene: TRBJ1-2; len: 14
CDR3nt: TGTGCCAGCAGCATACGGGGGACCTCTCAATGGGAGCAGTTCTTC; CDR3aa: CASSIRGTSQWEQFF; abundance: -; v_gene: TRBV11-3; d_gene: -; j_gene: TRBJ2-1; len: 15
CDR3nt: TGCAGTGCTAGTCCCCCGGGGCGCGGGACTGAAGCTTTGTTT; CDR3aa: CSASPPGRGTEALF; abundance: -; v_gene: TRBV20-1; d_gene: -; j_gene: TRBJ1-1; len: 14
CDR3nt: TGCGCCAGCAGTGATGGCACCGGGGAGCTGTTTTTT; CDR3aa: CASSDGTGELFF; abundance: few; v_gene: TRBV10-1; d_gene: -; j_gene: TRBJ2-2; len: 12
CDR3nt: TGTGCCAGCAGCCGGGGGGTGGCTGGCTACACCTTC; CDR3aa: CASSRGVAGYTF; abundance: -; v_gene: TRBV12-3/TRBV12-4; d_gene: -; j_gene: TRBJ1-2; len: 12
CDR3nt: TGTGCCAGCAGCTTGTACAGCACAGGGGGCTACACCTTC; CDR3aa: CASSLYSTGGYTF; abundance: -; v_gene: TRBV5-4; d_gene: -; j_gene: TRBJ1-2; len: 13
CDR3nt: TGTGCCAGCAGCCCCGACACAGTTATCCCGAACTATGGCTACACCTTC; CDR3aa: CASSPDTVIPNYGYTF; abundance: -; v_gene: TRBV6-1; d_gene: -; j_gene: TRBJ1-2; len: 16
CDR3nt: TGTGCCAGCAGCCCCCCGGGACCCAGAGGGACTGAAGCTTTCTTT; CDR3aa: CASSPPGPRGTEAFF; abundance: -; v_gene: TRBV7-9; d_gene: -; j_gene: TRBJ1-1; len: 15
CDR3nt: TGTGCCAGCAGTGAAGCATTAGAGTACCAAGAGACCCAGTACTTC; CDR3aa: CASSEALEYQETQYF; abundance: once; v_gene: TRBV6-1; d_gene: -; j_gene: TRBJ2-5; len: 15
CDR3nt: TGTGCCAGCAGCAGGAGAGGCCTCGCCTTCCCCGGAGAGCAGTTCTTC; CDR3aa: CASSRRGLAFPGEQFF; abundance: once; v_gene: TRBV7-2; d_gene: -; j_gene: TRBJ2-1; len: 16
CDR3nt: TGTGCCAGCAGAACTGATCAGCCGGGACAAAGAGCTGAAGCTTTCTTT; CDR3aa: CASRTDQPGQRAEAFF; abundance: few; v_gene: TRBV6-1; d_gene: -; j_gene: TRBJ1-1; len: 16
CDR3nt: TGTGCCAGCAGCTTAAACTCCTACAATGAGCAGTTCTTC; CDR3aa: CASSLNSYNEQFF; abundance: -; v_gene: TRBV7-8; d_gene: -; j_gene: TRBJ2-1; len: 13
CDR3nt: TGTGCCTGGAGGTTAACCTTCGCGGGGGAGCAGTTCTTC; CDR3aa: CAWRLTFAGEQFF; abundance: -; v_gene: TRBV30; d_gene: -; j_gene: TRBJ2-1; len: 13
CDR3nt: TGCAGTGCACAAAGGGAAAGAGATACGCAGTATTTT; CDR3aa: CSAQRERDTQYF; abundance: medium-sized; v_gene: TRBV20-1; d_gene: -; j_gene: TRBJ2-3; len: 12
CDR3nt: TGTGCCAGCAGAGCTCAGGCCTATAGCAATCAGCCCCAGCATTTT; CDR3aa: CASRAQAYSNQPQHF; abundance: few; v_gene: TRBV6-1; d_gene: -; j_gene: TRBJ1-5; len: 15
CDR3nt: TGCGCCAGCAGCCAACAGTGGCTAGGGGGAGAGACCCAGTACTTC; CDR3aa: CASSQQWLGGETQYF; abundance: -; v_gene: TRBV4-3; d_gene: -; j_gene: TRBJ2-5; len: 15
CDR3nt: TGTGCCAGCTCACCACACAGAGACTACACTGAAGCTTTCTTT; CDR3aa: CASSPHRDYTEAFF; abundance: -; v_gene: TRBV18; d_gene: -; j_gene: TRBJ1-1; len: 14
CDR3nt: TGTGCCAGCAGCCCCGGGGGGGGAACCGGGGAGCTGTTTTTT; CDR3aa: CASSPGGGTGELFF; abundance: few; v_gene: TRBV7-3; d_gene: TRBD2; j_gene: TRBJ2-2; len: 14
CDR3nt: TGTGCCAGCAGCACACTTCAAAAACTGTTTTTT; CDR3aa: CASSTLQKLFF; abundance: -; v_gene: TRBV5-4; d_gene: -; j_gene: TRBJ1-4; len: 11
CDR3nt: TGCAGCGTTGTTCGCGACCCGACCGGGGAGCTGTTTTTT; CDR3aa: CSVVRDPTGELFF; abundance: once; v_gene: TRBV29-1; d_gene: -; j_gene: TRBJ2-2; len: 13
CDR3nt: TGTGCCAGCAGCCAAGCACAGGGAGGCTACACCTTC; CDR3aa: CASSQAQGGYTF; abundance: few; v_gene: TRBV14; d_gene: -; j_gene: TRBJ1-2; len: 12
CDR3nt: TGCAGTGCGTTGAGGGAGACAGAAGTTATAGGGACCCAGTACTTC; CDR3aa: CSALRETEVIGTQYF; abundance: -; v_gene: TRBV20-1; d_gene: -; j_gene: TRBJ2-5; len: 15
CDR3nt: TGTGCCAGCTCACCTCTGGGACAGGGGGCTTATGGCTACACCTTC; CDR3aa: CASSPLGQGAYGYTF; abundance: -; v_gene: TRBV18; d_gene: TRBD1; j_gene: TRBJ1-2; len: 15
CDR3nt: TGTGCCTGGAGTGGCAGGGGACATTCACCCCTCCACTTT; CDR3aa: CAWSGRGHSPLHF; abundance: -; v_gene: TRBV30; d_gene: -; j_gene: TRBJ1-6; len: 13
CDR3nt: TGTGCCAGCAACGATGATTCCACCGGGGAGCTGTTTTTT; CDR3aa: CASNDDSTGELFF; abundance: few; v_gene: TRBV7-9; d_gene: -; j_gene: TRBJ2-2; len: 13
CDR3nt: TGCAGTGCAAAAAAACCGGGACAGGGGAACTATGGCTACACCTTC; CDR3aa: CSAKKPGQGNYGYTF; abundance: -; v_gene: TRBV20-1; d_gene: TRBD1; j_gene: TRBJ1-2; len: 15
CDR3nt: TGTGCCAGCAGCTTAATGGAGGCGGTAACTGAAGCTTTCTTT; CDR3aa: CASSLMEAVTEAFF; abundance: -; v_gene: TRBV7-8; d_gene: -; j_gene: TRBJ1-1; len: 14
CDR3nt: TGCAGTGCAAAGCCCCAGGGGCGAGGAACTGAAGCTTTCTTT; CDR3aa: CSAKPQGRGTEAFF; abundance: few; v_gene: TRBV20-1; d_gene: -; j_gene: TRBJ1-1; len: 14
CDR3nt: TGTGCCAGTGGATTTGAGGGGGGAAGCAATCAGCCCCAGCATTTT; CDR3aa: CASGFEGGSNQPQHF; abundance: -; v_gene: TRBV6-1; d_gene: -; j_gene: TRBJ1-5; len: 15